The sequence of this TCR beta chain was determined in a study of blood T cell repertoires in COVID-19. Background on the study: From the United States, Italy and Spain came samples of acute and convalescent COVID-19. Sample material is recorded as cDNA or gDNA derived from T cells, B-cell-depleted T cells, or PBMCs.

Authors' data handling: From reference gene primer amplification, estimates of nucleated cell counts were derived. Produced via immunoSEQ multiplex PCR; TCRdb's table is partial and in-frame only. V and J calls plus clone size are reproduced from that table; the DNA served to infer D and trimming. The sample shows under 250,000 clones, more than 65% of them seen only once. CDR1 is LNHNV and CDR2 is YYDKDF in the germline V gene (reference sequence). CDR3 length equals 15 residues. Trimming cost V 5 bases and J 3 bases; bases outside gene matches: 5. This chain uses TRBV15 with TRBJ2-1; 9 nucleotides line up with TRBD1. This sequence originates from a man aged 45-65 years with active or convalescent COVID-19. Sequenced: peripheral blood. The CDR3 DNA reads as TGTGCCACCAGCGAGCGGACAGGGGTCTACAATGAGCAGTTCTTC. Encoded protein: CATSERTGVYNEQFF.